Below, 10 T cell receptor beta chains from the same sample are listed, as sequenced in a study of T cells after yellow fever vaccination. MiXCR was run by TCRdb on the 5' RACE reads, yielding one entry per CDR3 protein. This sample carries about 630,000 distinct CDR3 sequences, approximately 13% of them seen once, and the ten largest clones take about 16%. The sample was PBMCs, taken on the day of the yellow fever booster vaccination. These receptors were taken from a man younger than 45 who received the YFV17D yellow fever vaccine.

The genes are TRBV2 and TRBJ2-3; D uncertain. This CDR3 has 14 residues. In germline, CDR1 is SNHLY, CDR2 FYNNEI. V gave up 3 bases and J gave up 14 bases, with 21 bases separating them. CDR3 bases: TGTGCCAGCAGTGATGACGGCGCGGATGCTCTTCTGTATTTT. It encodes CASSDDGADALLYF.

This clonotype was detected a few times. The chain couples TRBV14 to TRBJ2-1; D not resolved. Trimming stripped 0 bases from V and 1 base from J, with 10 bases between. The CDR3 consists of 16 residues. Germline CDR1 SGHDN, CDR2 FVKESK. This chain's CDR3 is CASSQDRWLSYNEQFF. The CDR3 DNA follows: TGTGCCAGCAGCCAAGATCGGTGGTTATCCTACAATGAGCAGTTCTTC.

The table lists this clonotype with a few counts. V usage is TRBV11-1 and J usage is TRBJ2-2; D gene ambiguous. Trimming stripped 5 bases from V and 0 bases from J, with 25 bases between. This CDR3 region has 20 residues. Germline values: CDR1 SGHAT, CDR2 FQDESV (reference sequence). The CDR3 coding sequence is TGTGCCAGCAGCGGCCAGAGGTTACAGTTGATCAGCGCGAACACCGGGGAGCTGTTTTTT. It yields the protein CASSGQRLQLISANTGELFF. The full variable domain, with the rest looked up from reference TRBV11-1 and TRBJ2-2, is EAEVAQSPRYKITEKSQAVAFWCDPISGHATLYWYRQILGQGPELLVQFQDESVVDDSQLPKDRFSAERLKGVDSTLKIQPAELGDSAMYLCASSGQRLQLISANTGELFFGEGSRLTVL.

The rearrangement uses TRBV5-6 and TRBJ2-1; 8 positions agree with TRBD2. The length of the CDR3 is 17 residues. J gave up 6 bases and V 1 base, and 12 bases lay outside the gene matches. Germline CDR1 and CDR2: SGHDT and YYEEEE. The CDR3 protein is CASSLRGSGNLVNEQFF. CDR3 DNA: TGTGCCAGCAGCTTGCGGGGTAGCGGGAATTTGGTCAATGAGCAGTTCTTC.

This clonotype was counted at least ten times. The J gene is TRBJ2-1, the V gene TRBV18; no clear D gene. CDR1 is KGHSH, CDR2 LQKENI, per germline. The V gene lost 1 base and the J gene lost 9 bases, with 16 bases spanning the gap. This CDR3 has 15 residues. CDR3 region: CASSPLVPRSTEQFF. The DNA of the CDR3 is TGTGCCAGCTCACCACTAGTACCCCGCTCCACTGAGCAGTTCTTC.

This chain uses TRBV9 with TRBJ1-1; D is ambiguous. This CDR3 has 13 residues. V was trimmed by 0 bases and J by 4 bases, leaving 7 bases between them. Germline V gene sequence: CDR1 SGDLS, CDR2 YYNGEE. CDR3 sequence reads: CASSVATGTEAFF. The CDR3 DNA is TGTGCCAGCAGCGTAGCTACGGGCACTGAAGCTTTCTTT.

This clonotype was recorded a few times. The V and J genes are TRBV7-3 and TRBJ2-7, with 10 bases that match TRBD2. This CDR3 has 14 residues. Germline V gene data show CDR1 as SGHTA and CDR2 as FQGTGA. J was trimmed by 4 bases and V by 5 bases; bases with no gene match: 5. CDR3 coding DNA: TGTGCCAGCAGCCCGAGAGCGGGAGGGTACGAGCAGTACTTC. It specifies CASSPRAGGYEQYF.

The J gene is TRBJ2-1, the V gene TRBV5-4, with 13 positions matching TRBD2. V was pared by 4 bases and J by 5 bases, with 6 bases of the junction left unmatched. The CDR3 contains 16 residues. Germline CDR1 is SGHNT and CDR2 is YYREEE (reference sequence). The CDR3 is CASSDPGTSGNNEQFF. CDR3 in DNA: TGTGCCAGCAGCGACCCCGGGACTAGCGGGAACAATGAGCAGTTCTTC.

The chain has TRBV4-2 and TRBJ2-1; a possible D gene is TRBD2 (5 bases). Germline V CDR1 and CDR2: LGHNA, YNFKEQ. V gave up 1 base and J gave up 4 bases, with 11 bases separating them. This CDR3 region has 15 residues. The CDR3 nucleotides read TGTGCCAGCAGCCAAGCTACTAGTCGGTACAATGAGCAGTTCTTC. Translation: CASSQATSRYNEQFF.

The chain carries TRBV4-2 and TRBJ1-5, with D hard to call. Trimming pared 0 bases from V and 0 bases from J, leaving 12 bases between. This CDR3 comprises 17 residues. Germline-derived CDR1 and CDR2 are LGHNA and YNFKEQ. The DNA of the CDR3 is TGTGCCAGCAGCCAAGATGATCGCCGGATTAGCAATCAGCCCCAGCATTTT. This encodes CASSQDDRRISNQPQHF.